The 17 T cell receptor beta chains below come from one sample, sequenced in a study of cytomegalovirus exposure and HLA in healthy donors. This PCR relied on a set of 60 Vbeta primers and 13 Jbeta primers. The repertoire was sequenced with immunoSEQ multiplex PCR; TCRdb's copy has only in-frame clones and lacks some. The sample has 20,000 to 25,000 clones, and its top ten clones hold roughly 18%. Sequenced sample: PBMCs. The receptors stem from a male donor in good health and CMV-seropositive.

The chain uses TRBV9 and TRBJ2-1, with TRBD1 matching 7 bases. With V trimmed by 3 bases and J by 1 base, 4 bases remained unmatched. The germline V gene has CDR1 SGDLS and CDR2 YYNGEE. The CDR3 runs to 15 residues. The CDR3 region has the DNA TGTGCCAGCAGCGCATTGACAGGGTCCTACAATGAGCAGTTCTTC. Translating gives CASSALTGSYNEQFF.

The chain uses TRBV7-2 and TRBJ1-1; D uncertain. This CDR3 comprises 13 residues. V was cut by 7 bases and J by 1 base, with 10 bases left in between. Per the germline V gene, CDR1 is SGHTA and CDR2 is FQGNSA. CDR3 nucleotide sequence: TGTGCCAGCACCCTGACTGCGAACACTGAAGCTTTCTTT. Amino acids: CASTLTANTEAFF.

The V call is TRBV19, the J call TRBJ2-7; 7 nucleotides match TRBD2. V shed 3 bases and J 6 bases; nucleotides not matched to a gene: 5. This CDR3 is built from 13 residues. The germline V gene encodes CDR1 LNHDA and CDR2 SQIVND (reference sequence). CDR3 nucleotides: TGTGCCAGTAGTATCAAACTAGCGAGCGAGCAGTACTTC. Protein product: CASSIKLASEQYF. Complete variable domain (other parts from reference TRBV19 and TRBJ2-7): DGGITQSPKYLFRKEGQNVTLSCEQNLNHDAMYWYRQDPGQGLRLIYYSQIVNDFQKGDIAEGYSVSREKKESFPLTVTSAQKNPTAFYLCASSIKLASEQYFGPGTRLTVT.

V usage is TRBV14 and J usage is TRBJ1-2; 8 bases line up with TRBD1. This CDR3 comprises 15 residues. Unmatched junction bases numbered 5, after V lost 1 base and J lost 4 bases. Per germline, CDR1 SGHDN and CDR2 FVKESK. CDR3 protein: CASSQGTGRIYGYTF. The CDR3 nucleotides are TGTGCCAGCAGCCAAGGGACAGGGCGGATCTATGGCTACACCTTC.

The chain is built from TRBV19 and TRBJ2-1, with TRBD1 as a possible D gene (5 bases). This CDR3 has 15 residues. The V end was cut by 3 bases, the J end by 0 bases, with 9 bases between. Germline V gives CDR1 LNHDA, CDR2 SQIVND (reference sequence). In DNA, the CDR3 is TGTGCCAGTAGTATGTCAGGGCGCTCCTACAATGAGCAGTTCTTC. Protein: CASSMSGRSYNEQFF.

V usage is TRBV30 and J usage is TRBJ1-5, with a weak D call TRBD1 (6 bases). In germline, CDR1 is GTSNPN, CDR2 SVGIG (reference sequence). Between the trimmed V and J ends, which lost 3 bases and 3 bases, there was a span of 21 bases. The CDR3 extends over 17 amino acids. The chain's CDR3 is CAWRASYQSGHNQPQHF. The CDR3, as DNA: TGTGCCTGGAGGGCCTCCTACCAGTCGGGACACAATCAGCCCCAGCATTTT. Full variable domain (remainder filled in from reference TRBV30 and TRBJ1-5): SQTIHQWPATLVQPVGSPLSLECTVEGTSNPNLYWYRQAAGRGLQLLFYSVGIGQISSEVPQNLSASRPQDRQFILSSKKLLLSDSGFYLCAWRASYQSGHNQPQHFGDGTRLSIL.

The V gene is TRBV27, the J gene TRBJ1-5; TRBD1 is a possible D gene (6 bases). This CDR3 is 15 amino acids long. Trimming took off 5 bases at V and 4 bases at J, with 15 bases between the two ends. CDR1 is MNHEY, CDR2 SMNVEV, per germline (reference sequence). The CDR3 region is CASSPGGRANQPQHF. CDR3 nucleotides: TGTGCCAGCAGTCCTGGGGGCAGGGCAAATCAGCCCCAGCATTTT.

Frequency places this clone as medium-sized. J is TRBJ1-2 and V is TRBV6-4; weak D call: TRBD1 (5 bases). CDR3 length equals 15 residues. Germline CDR1 is MRHNA and CDR2 is SNTAGT. V was shortened by 0 bases and J by 8 bases, with 16 bases between the two germline ends. The CDR3 DNA follows: TGTGCCAGCAGTGACTCCCCGGATTCAGGGTCCGGCTACACCTTC. This translates into CASSDSPDSGSGYTF.

The chain has TRBV30 and TRBJ2-1, with D perhaps matching TRBD2 (6 bases). V lost 1 base to trimming and J lost 7 bases, with 17 bases between them. This CDR3 is built from 15 residues. CDR1 GTSNPN and CDR2 SVGIG come from the germline V gene (reference sequence). The chain's CDR3 is CAWSEIAAGWNEQFF. In nucleotides, the CDR3 is TGTGCCTGGAGTGAAATAGCGGCTGGTTGGAATGAGCAGTTCTTC.

V usage is TRBV29-1 and J usage is TRBJ1-1, with D hard to call. With 5 bases removed from V and 0 bases from J, the gap between germline ends came to 13 bases. Looked up from germline, CDR1 is SQVTM and CDR2 is ANQGSEA. The CDR3 length is 14 residues. The CDR3 DNA reads TGCAGCGTTAAAACCCGGGGTCTGAACACTGAAGCTTTCTTT. The encoded protein is CSVKTRGLNTEAFF. The full variable domain, in which reference TRBV29-1 and TRBJ1-1 provide the parts outside the CDR3, is SAVISQKPSRDICQRGTSLTIQCQVDSQVTMMFWYRQQPGQSLTLIATANQGSEATYESGFVIDKFPISRPNLTFSTLTVSNMSPEDSSIYLCSVKTRGLNTEAFFGQGTRLTVV.

The chain is built from TRBV21-1 and TRBJ1-2; no DNA check was done on the table's D call, TRBD1. TRBV21-1 is classified as a pseudogene. The CDR3 spans 15 residues. This CDR3 reads CASSKEGGAPYGYTF. DNA for the CDR3: TGTGCCAGCAGCAAAGAAGGGGGAGCCCCCTATGGCTACACCTTC.

The V and J genes are TRBV28 and TRBJ1-1; D possibly corresponds to TRBD1 (5 bases). The V and J ends lost 4 bases and 0 bases respectively, with 6 bases between them. Per germline, CDR1 MDHEN and CDR2 SYDVKM. The CDR3 covers 13 residues. Here the CDR3 reads CASSSTVNTEAFF. In DNA, the CDR3 is TGTGCCAGCAGTTCGACAGTGAACACTGAAGCTTTCTTT.

This sequence joins TRBV12-5 and TRBJ1-3; 9 bases fit TRBD1. From germline, CDR1 is LGHNT and CDR2 FRNRAP. This CDR3 is built from 15 residues. After removal of 7 bases from V and 6 bases from J, the junction contained 10 bases not matched to a gene. The CDR3 loop is CASELTGGLENTIYF. The CDR3 bases are TGTGCTAGTGAGCTAACAGGGGGCCTTGAAAACACCATATATTTT.

The chain is built from TRBV4-3 and TRBJ1-2, with 11 bases aligning to TRBD1. With 4 bases clipped from V and 8 bases from J, the junction kept 9 bases outside the gene matches. Germline V gene lookup returns CDR1 LGHNA and CDR2 YSLEER. The CDR3 totals 15 residues. The CDR3 DNA reads as TGCGCCAGCAGCCTGGCCGGACAGGGGGCAAGAGGCTACACCTTC. Translated, it gives CASSLAGQGARGYTF.

The rearrangement uses TRBV7-9 and TRBJ1-2; perhaps TRBD1 as D (5 bases). The CDR3 is 13 amino acids. Germline V lookup: CDR1 SEHNR, CDR2 FQNEAQ (reference sequence). V shed 5 bases and J shed 8 bases, with 15 bases lying between them. For the CDR3, the DNA is TGTGCCAGCAGCCTTGATGGGGGGGGAGGCTACACCTTC. Translating it yields CASSLDGGGGYTF.

The chain joins TRBV19 to TRBJ1-2, with a possible D match to TRBD1 (6 bases). CDR1 LNHDA and CDR2 SQIVND come from the germline V gene (reference sequence). Trimming cost V 10 bases and J 5 bases, with 17 bases left between them. This CDR3 region has 13 residues. Here the CDR3 reads CATTRQDLYGYTF. The CDR3 DNA reads as TGTGCCACTACCCGACAGGATTTGTATGGCTACACCTTC.

CDR3 coding DNA: TGCGCCAGACGGAGACCTCCTAAAAAGGAAGATACGCAGTATTTT. Translation: CARRRPPKKEDTQYF. The J gene is TRBJ2-3, the V gene TRBV5-1; D is unclear. With 8 bases removed from V and 5 bases from J, the gap between germline ends came to 21 bases. The V gene's germline CDR1 is SGHRS and CDR2 YFSETQ. CDR3 length: 15 residues.